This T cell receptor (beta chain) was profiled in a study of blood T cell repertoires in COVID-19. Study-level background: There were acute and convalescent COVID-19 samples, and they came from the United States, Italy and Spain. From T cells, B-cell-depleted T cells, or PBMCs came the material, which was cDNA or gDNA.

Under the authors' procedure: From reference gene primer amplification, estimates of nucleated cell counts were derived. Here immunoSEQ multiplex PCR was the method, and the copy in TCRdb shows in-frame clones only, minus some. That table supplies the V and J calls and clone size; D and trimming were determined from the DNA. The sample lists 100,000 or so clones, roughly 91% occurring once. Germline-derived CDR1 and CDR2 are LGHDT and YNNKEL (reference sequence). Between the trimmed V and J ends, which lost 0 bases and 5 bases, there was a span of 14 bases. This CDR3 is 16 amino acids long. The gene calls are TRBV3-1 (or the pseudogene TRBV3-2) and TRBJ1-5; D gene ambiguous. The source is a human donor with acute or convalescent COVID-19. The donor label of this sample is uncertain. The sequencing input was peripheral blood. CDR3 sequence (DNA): TGTGCCAGCAGCCAAGATTTGGGTTGGGGAGATCAGCCCCAGCATTTT. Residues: CASSQDLGWGDQPQHF.